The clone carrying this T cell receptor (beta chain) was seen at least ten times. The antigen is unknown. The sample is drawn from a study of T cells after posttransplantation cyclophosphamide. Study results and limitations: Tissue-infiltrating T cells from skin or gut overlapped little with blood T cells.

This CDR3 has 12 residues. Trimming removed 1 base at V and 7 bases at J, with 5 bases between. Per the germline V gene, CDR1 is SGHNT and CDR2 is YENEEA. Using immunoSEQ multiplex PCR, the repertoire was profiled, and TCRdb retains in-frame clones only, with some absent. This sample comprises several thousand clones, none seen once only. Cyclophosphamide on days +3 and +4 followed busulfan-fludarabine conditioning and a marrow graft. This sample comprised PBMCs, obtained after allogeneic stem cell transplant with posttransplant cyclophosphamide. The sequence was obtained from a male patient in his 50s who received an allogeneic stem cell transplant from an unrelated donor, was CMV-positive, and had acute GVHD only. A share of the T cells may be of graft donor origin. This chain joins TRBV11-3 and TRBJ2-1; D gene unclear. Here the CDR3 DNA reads TGTGCCAGCAGCTTAGTGGAGAATGAGCAGTTCTTC. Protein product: CASSLVENEQFF.